The sequence of this T cell receptor beta chain was determined in a study of long-term antiretroviral therapy in people with HIV. Whole-study findings and limits: Although diversity increased after ART, it remained lower than in transplant donor controls. Clonal expansions arising prior to ART prevailed in the repertoire at every time point.

At the survey level, the v3.0 immunoSEQ assay was run. Only in-frame clones appear in the TCRdb table, and some are missing; sequencing was by immunoSEQ multiplex PCR. The data contain 34,000 or so clones, 94% of them seen just once; the ten biggest clones take up around 3.8%. Points on this clone: No antigen is known for it.

There are 16 residues in the CDR3. V was cut by 5 bases and J by 5 bases, with 21 bases left in between. CDR1 and CDR2 (germline): SGHAT, FQNNGV. The sample in question was unsorted PBMCs, obtained more than 5 years after starting antiretroviral therapy. The TCR was taken from a woman in her forties or fifties with HIV. This sequence joins TRBV11-2 and TRBJ1-1, with D perhaps TRBD1 (6 bases). CDR3 bases: TGTGCCAGCAGCCGGAGGACTTCACTCCAGGGGACTGAAGCTTTCTTT. Amino acid sequence: CASSRRTSLQGTEAFF. The variable domain in full, with the rest retrieved from reference TRBV11-2 and TRBJ1-1, is EAGVAQSPRYKIIEKRQSVAFWCNPISGHATLYWYQQILGQGPKLLIQFQNNGVVDDSQLPKDRFSAERLKGVDSTLKIQPAKLEDSAVYLCASSRRTSLQGTEAFFGQGTRLTVV.